The text below deals with one T cell receptor beta chain. Its antigen is currently not known. The record has no base qualities; no much larger clone is one base away. Library creation used the immunoSEQ multiplex PCR assay. Adaptive Biotechnologies carried out high-throughput TCR-beta CDR3 sequencing of genomic DNA for most patients. Turning to the authors' computational methods: TCR sequencing data were retrieved from Adaptive's ImmunoSEQ software for more than 15 patients, whereas three other patients were processed with MiXCR and VDJtools. CDR3 nucleotide sequences shared by donor and recipient were removed because the origin of these sequences could not be assigned. Alloreactive clones required at least 2-fold expansion over unstimulated cells and minimum CFSE-low frequency of 0.002% (template counts) or 0.001% (read counts). Mappable clones were those detected in sequenced pre-transplant spleen, lymph node, or MLR CFSE-low populations of the donor or recipient. The cumulative frequency of alloreactive clones was calculated as a percentage of all sequences, weighted by copy number. TCRdb limited this immuneACCESS table to in-frame rearrangements with V and J called. A share of clones is missing; checked studies link under half to unresolved V genes, and the rest is unexplained. That table is the source of V, J and clone size, and D and trimming were worked out from the DNA. A total of 13,000 or so clones appear in this sample, roughly 81% of them only once. The leading ten clones occupy more than 7% of the sample.

V loses 4 bases of germline sequence and J loses 4 bases, and the interval between the two ends is 30 bases. The CDR3 holds 19 amino acids from the cysteine to the phenylalanine. Of all the DNA, just the CDR3 is kept, 57 bases in frame from base 1. Based on the germline V gene, the CDR1 and CDR2 sequences are SGHRS and YFSETQ. This specimen belongs to a study of graft-versus-host responses after intestinal transplantation (dated by TCRdb to about 2021). Study-wide context: Recipients received multivisceral, liver-intestinal, or isolated intestinal transplants. A cohort of about two dozen intestinal transplant recipients, including one retransplant, was enrolled, and a few patients lacking pretransplant specimens were excluded. After intestinal transplantation, graft-versus-host and host-versus-graft alloreactive T cell clones were followed in the graft, circulation and bone marrow using bulk TCR-beta CDR3 sequencing. Donor T cell macrochimerism was defined as a peak of at least 4% donor T cells among recipient peripheral blood mononuclear cells. Samples from a few later patients were sequenced in-house on an Illumina MiSeq with MiXCR processing rather than by the commercial service. To identify alloreactive clones, pre-transplant mixed lymphocyte reaction products were sequenced and compared with unstimulated pre-transplant donor and recipient T cells. All recipients received anti-thymocyte globulin induction followed by maintenance tacrolimus and steroids for approximately 3 years.

Intraepithelial and lamina propria lymphocytes were isolated from graft specimens using dithiothreitol, EDTA incubations and collagenase D digestion. Bulk TCR-beta sequencing was performed on serial intestinal graft biopsy specimens collected as late as 600 days after transplant. What the work shows at the level of the full study, not this receptor alone: Early after transplant, peak levels of circulating GvH clones were associated with declines in HvG clones. The relatively low number and heterogeneity of intestinal transplant patients limited the conclusions. GvH clones were detected in recipient bone marrow, and some of these GvH clones were observed earlier in ileal mucosa or blood, consistent with an intestinal mucosal origin. In patients with donor T cell macrochimerism, the allografts had high GvH to HvG T cell clonal ratios.

The sequence came from a human patient who received an intestinal transplant, so some T cells may come from the graft donor. This sample comprised ileum tissue, obtained 16 days after intestinal transplant. The chain joins TRBV5-1 to TRBJ2-7, and possibly TRBD2, on 6 matching bases. The DNA reads as follows: TGCGCCAGCAGCCCACGGAGGATGGGAGAGGGAGGATTTAGGTACGAGCAGTACTTC. The encoded protein is CASSPRRMGEGGFRYEQYF.